This T cell receptor (beta chain) was identified in a study of liver allograft versus peripheral blood T cells. Overall study context: Repertoires of T cell receptors in transplanted livers were compared with recipients' peripheral blood repertoires. The study's findings and limits: In liver allografts, T cell receptor repertoires reportedly differed from the repertoires found in peripheral blood.

This CDR3 comprises 13 residues. Per germline, CDR1 SGHDN and CDR2 FVKESK. V gave up 2 bases and J gave up 9 bases, with 14 bases separating them. TCRdb itself ran the reads through MiXCR, one entry per CDR3 protein. The sample holds about 14,000 distinct CDR3 sequences, about 20% seen once. In regard to this clonotype: Its target is unknown.

The chain carries TRBV14 and TRBJ2-7, with D maybe TRBD1 (6 bases). The receptor was derived from a human patient who had a liver transplant. Some T cells may trace back to the graft donor. For the CDR3, the DNA is TGTGCCAGCAGCCAACATACAGGGACGGGGCAGTACTTC. Protein product: CASSQHTGTGQYF.